These T cell receptor beta chains were read from a single sample in a study of CD8+ T cells in alopecia areata. The repertoire was sequenced with immunoSEQ multiplex PCR; TCRdb's copy has only in-frame clones and lacks some. This table has roughly 130,000 clones, about 57% appearing once. The sequencing here drew on CD4+ T cells sorted from blood, taken at week 0. Receptors were obtained from a human donor with alopecia areata. Each CDR3 is given with its conserved first and last residue. D genes are given only for firm matches. The listing skips clone size in some rows; elsewhere it reads once, few, many or a size class.

>TRBJ2-1|.|TRBV5-4|few
CASSPGTRDNEQFF
TGTGCCAGCAGCCCCGGGACTCGAGACAATGAGCAGTTCTTC
>TRBJ1-5|TRBD1|TRBV19|.
CASSTTGGKGQPQHF
TGTGCCAGTAGTACGACAGGGGGAAAAGGGCAGCCCCAGCATTTT
>TRBJ2-3|TRBD2|TRBV7-9|.
CASSHSGSTDTQYF
TGTGCCAGCAGCCATAGCGGGAGCACAGATACGCAGTATTTT
>TRBJ1-1|.|TRBV25-1|few
CASTPSYASTEAFF
TGTGCCAGCACTCCCTCGTACGCTAGCACTGAAGCTTTCTTT
>TRBJ2-5|TRBD2|TRBV7-2|.
CASSSRLALETQYF
TGTGCCAGCAGCTCCAGACTAGCGCTAGAGACCCAGTACTTC
>TRBJ1-2|.|TRBV6-6|few
CASSLDSSYGYTF
TGTGCCAGCAGTCTGGACAGCTCCTATGGCTACACCTTC
>TRBJ1-5|.|TRBV30|.
CAWSRRRLTQNHSNQPQHF
TGTGCCTGGAGTCGTCGACGGCTTACCCAAAACCATAGCAATCAGCCCCAGCATTTT
>TRBJ1-1|.|TRBV28|few
CASSLAQGLGTEAFF
TGTGCCAGCAGTTTGGCACAGGGTTTGGGCACTGAAGCTTTCTTT
>TRBJ1-2|.|TRBV5-4|.
CASSLAAAYGYTF
TGTGCCAGCAGCTTGGCCGCCGCCTATGGCTACACCTTC
>TRBJ2-2|.|TRBV9|.
CASSAEPRPRTSGELFF
TGTGCCAGCAGCGCCGAGCCTCGCCCTCGGACATCCGGGGAGCTGTTTTTT
>TRBJ2-5|.|TRBV29-1|.
CSVDIRSPQYF
TGCAGCGTTGACATACGTAGCCCCCAGTACTTC
>TRBJ1-5|.|TRBV7-2|.
CASSRFDTQPQHF
TGTGCCAGCAGCCGCTTCGATACTCAGCCCCAGCATTTT
>TRBJ2-1|TRBD2|TRBV11-3|.
CASSLDRGTSGSNEQFF
TGTGCCAGCAGCTTAGATCGGGGGACTAGCGGGAGCAATGAGCAGTTCTTC
>TRBJ1-2|.|TRBV19|many
CASSIRHSYGYTF
TGTGCCAGTAGTATTCGACATTCGTATGGCTACACCTTC
>TRBJ2-2|.|TRBV19|few
CASMTRQAVTNTGELFF
TGTGCCAGTATGACCCGACAAGCGGTAACGAACACCGGGGAGCTGTTTTTT
>TRBJ1-2|TRBD1|TRBV5-1|few
CASSTFTGTGGRYTF
TGCGCCAGCAGCACCTTTACCGGGACAGGGGGCCGCTACACCTTC
>TRBJ1-5|TRBD1|TRBV4-1|.
CASRETGSNQPQHF
TGCGCCAGCAGGGAGACAGGGAGCAATCAGCCCCAGCATTTT
>TRBJ1-2|.|TRBV28|.
CASRGPANYGYTF
TGTGCCAGCAGAGGGCCGGCTAACTATGGCTACACCTTC
>TRBJ1-2|.|TRBV5-1|.
CASSFPDRANYGYTF
TGCGCCAGCAGCTTCCCAGACCGCGCTAACTATGGCTACACCTTC
>TRBJ2-5|TRBD2|TRBV7-3|.
CASSLAGGSQETQYF
TGTGCCAGCAGCTTAGCGGGGGGGTCCCAAGAGACCCAGTACTTC
>TRBJ1-5|.|TRBV19|.
CASLRVGDSNQPQHF
TGTGCCAGTTTGCGGGTGGGAGATAGCAATCAGCCCCAGCATTTT
>TRBJ1-1|.|TRBV18|.
CASLPQEMNTEAFF
TGTGCCAGCTTACCCCAGGAAATGAACACTGAAGCTTTCTTT
>TRBJ1-2|.|TRBV19|.
CASSPRTDRGYTF
TGTGCCAGTAGTCCCCGGACGGACCGGGGCTACACCTTC
>TRBJ2-2|.|TRBV5-5|.
CASSWRTNDRPNTGELFF
TGTGCCAGCAGCTGGCGAACGAACGACAGACCGAACACCGGGGAGCTGTTTTTT
>TRBJ2-3|.|TRBV7-3|.
CASSPIGEFSGTDTQYF
TGTGCCAGCAGTCCGATTGGAGAATTTAGCGGCACAGATACGCAGTATTTT
>TRBJ1-5|.|TRBV7-2|.
CASSLEMSGVGQPQHF
TGTGCCAGCAGCTTAGAAATGTCAGGGGTTGGCCAGCCCCAGCATTTT
>TRBJ2-5|TRBD2|TRBV14|.
CASSQVGGSIVETQYF
TGTGCCAGCAGCCAAGTCGGCGGGAGCATAGTAGAGACCCAGTACTTC
>TRBJ1-4|.|TRBV28|.
CASGWGIDEKLFF
TGTGCCAGCGGCTGGGGGATTGATGAAAAACTGTTTTTT